This T cell receptor beta chain is from a study of T cells in Graves' hyperthyroidism and ophthalmopathy. Amplification targeted TCR beta CDR3 regions from RNA transcripts. The TCR CDR3 was amplified in a first-round RT-PCR using the HTBI primer set. TCRdb itself ran the multiplex PCR reads through MiXCR, one entry per CDR3 protein. The sample lists some 24,000 distinct CDR3 sequences; approximately 54% were seen once. The authors obtained PBMCs from roughly 9.7 ml of fresh peripheral blood. In germline, CDR1 is SGHAT, CDR2 FQNNGV. V lost 8 bases and J lost 0; bases outside the gene matches: 8. CDR3 length: 15 amino acids.

This chain links TRBV11-2 with TRBJ2-5; 8 positions agree with TRBD1. The clonotype was recovered from a middle-aged woman with Graves' hyperthyroidism that later progressed to Graves' ophthalmopathy. Sequenced material: blood. Here the CDR3 reads CASARRQGNQETQYF. Here the CDR3 DNA reads TGTGCCAGCGCGAGGCGACAGGGGAACCAAGAGACCCAGTACTTC.